This T cell receptor (beta chain) derives from a study of metastatic and nonmetastatic thyroid tumors. Germline CDR1 and CDR2: MNHNS and SASEGT. The V end was cut by 5 bases, the J end by 1 base, with 6 bases between. The CDR3 runs 13 residues. Treatment of any kind had been given to no patient before thyroid surgery. TCRdb reassembled clones from the PCR reads with MiXCR. The sample has more than 50,000 clones, 20% to 25% seen once; the top ten hold 3.5% to 4.5%. This clone has a count of ten or more. Material: blood. The V gene is TRBV6-1, the J gene TRBJ2-4; a weak D match, TRBD2 (5 bases). The TCR sequence derives from a female donor with papillary thyroid cancer or a benign thyroid nodule (not recorded which). Some clones in this sample may be carry-over from other donors' samples. The CDR3 bases are TGTGCCAGCAGTACGGGGGCCAAAAACATTCAGTACTTC. Translated, it gives CASSTGAKNIQYF.